This TCR beta chain was retrieved from a study of blood T cell repertoires in COVID-19. Assay used: immunoSEQ multiplex PCR; TCRdb lists only in-frame clones, some missing. The sample contains about 400,000 clones, over 75% of which appear only once. Participants were aged roughly 18 to 90 years, lived in 20 to 30 US areas, and enrolled virtually. Recovered participants had two consecutive negative NP/OP PCR tests, healthcare professional clearance, or symptom resolution. The V and J ends lost 5 bases and 0 bases respectively, with 16 bases between them. CDR1 SEHNR and CDR2 FQNEAQ come from the germline V gene (reference sequence). The CDR3 extends over 16 amino acids.

V usage is TRBV7-9 and J usage is TRBJ1-1; perhaps TRBD1 as D (6 bases). The receptor's source is a woman younger than 45 who had recovered from COVID-19. The sample taken for sequencing was PBMCs or T cells enriched from blood (not recorded which). The CDR3 nucleotides read TGTGCCAGCAGCCCCCGTGGACAGATCATGAACACTGAAGCTTTCTTT. It yields the protein CASSPRGQIMNTEAFF.